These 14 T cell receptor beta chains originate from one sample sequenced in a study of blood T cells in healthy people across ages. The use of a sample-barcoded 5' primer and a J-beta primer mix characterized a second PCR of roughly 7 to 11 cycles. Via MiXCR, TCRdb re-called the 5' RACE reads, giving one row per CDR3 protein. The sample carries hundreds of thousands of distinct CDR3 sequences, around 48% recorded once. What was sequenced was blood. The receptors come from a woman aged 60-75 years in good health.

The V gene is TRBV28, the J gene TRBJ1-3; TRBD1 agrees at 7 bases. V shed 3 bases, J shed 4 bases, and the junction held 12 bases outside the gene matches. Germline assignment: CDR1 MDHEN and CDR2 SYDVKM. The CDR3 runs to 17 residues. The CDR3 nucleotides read TGTGCCAGCAGTTTCACGTCCCAGGGGGTCTCCGGAAACACCATATATTTT. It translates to CASSFTSQGVSGNTIYF.

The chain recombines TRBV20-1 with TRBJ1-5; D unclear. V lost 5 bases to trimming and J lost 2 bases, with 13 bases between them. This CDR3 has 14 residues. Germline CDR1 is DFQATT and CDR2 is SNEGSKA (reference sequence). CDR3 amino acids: CSAAPGSGNQPQHF. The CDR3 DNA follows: TGCAGTGCTGCTCCGGGATCGGGCAATCAGCCCCAGCATTTT.

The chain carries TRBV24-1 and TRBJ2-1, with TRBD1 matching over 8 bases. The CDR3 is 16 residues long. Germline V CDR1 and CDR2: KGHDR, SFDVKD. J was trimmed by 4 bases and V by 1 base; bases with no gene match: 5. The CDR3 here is CATSDLGQGDYNEQFF. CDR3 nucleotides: TGTGCCACCAGTGATTTAGGACAGGGCGATTACAATGAGCAGTTCTTC.

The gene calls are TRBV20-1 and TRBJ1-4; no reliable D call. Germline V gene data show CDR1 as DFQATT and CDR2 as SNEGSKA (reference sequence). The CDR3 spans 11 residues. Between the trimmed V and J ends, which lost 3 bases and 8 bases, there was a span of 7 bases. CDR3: CSARDVEKLFF. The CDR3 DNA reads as TGCAGTGCTAGGGATGTGGAAAAACTGTTTTTT.

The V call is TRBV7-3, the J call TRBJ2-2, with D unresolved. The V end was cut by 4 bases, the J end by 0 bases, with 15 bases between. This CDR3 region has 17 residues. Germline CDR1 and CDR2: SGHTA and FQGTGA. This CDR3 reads CASSSSATDSNTGELFF. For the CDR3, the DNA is TGTGCCAGCAGCTCTTCCGCGACGGATTCGAACACCGGGGAGCTGTTTTTT.

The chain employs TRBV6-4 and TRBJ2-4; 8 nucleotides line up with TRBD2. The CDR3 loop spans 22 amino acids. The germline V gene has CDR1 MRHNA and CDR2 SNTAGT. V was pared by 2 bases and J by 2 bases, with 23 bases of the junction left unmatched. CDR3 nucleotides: TGTGCCAGCAGTGACGGGACTAGGAGAGGAGAAAGGAGAGGGGGATCCAAAAACATTCAGTACTTC. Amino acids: CASSDGTRRGERRGGSKNIQYF.

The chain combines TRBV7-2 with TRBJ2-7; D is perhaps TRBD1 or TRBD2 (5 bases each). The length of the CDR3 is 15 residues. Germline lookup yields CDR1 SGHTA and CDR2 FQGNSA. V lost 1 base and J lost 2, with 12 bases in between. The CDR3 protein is CASSLGDGRTYEQYF. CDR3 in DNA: TGTGCCAGCAGCTTAGGGGACGGAAGAACCTACGAGCAGTACTTC.

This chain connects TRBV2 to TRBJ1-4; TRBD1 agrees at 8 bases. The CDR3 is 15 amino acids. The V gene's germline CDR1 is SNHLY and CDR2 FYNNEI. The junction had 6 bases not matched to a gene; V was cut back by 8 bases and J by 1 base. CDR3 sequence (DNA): TGTGCCAGCGCGGCAGGGGGCAGAACTAATGAAAAACTGTTTTTT. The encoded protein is CASAAGGRTNEKLFF.

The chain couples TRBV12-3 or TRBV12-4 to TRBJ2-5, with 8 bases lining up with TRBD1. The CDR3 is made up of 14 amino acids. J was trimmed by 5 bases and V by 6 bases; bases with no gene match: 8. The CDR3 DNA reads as TGTGCCAGCAGGCCACGACAGGGGTTTGAGACCCAGTACTTC. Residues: CASRPRQGFETQYF.

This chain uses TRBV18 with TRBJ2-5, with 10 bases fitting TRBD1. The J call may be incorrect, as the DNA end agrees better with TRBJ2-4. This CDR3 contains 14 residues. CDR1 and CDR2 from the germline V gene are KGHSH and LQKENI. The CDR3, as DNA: TGTGCCAGCTCACCAGGGACAGGGGAGGGCATTCAGTACTTC. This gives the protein CASSPGTGEGIQYF.

The CDR3 nucleotides read TGTGCCAGCAGCCAATCTGGGGCTAGCGGTGGCAATGAGCAGTTCTTC. This codes for CASSQSGASGGNEQFF. The chain links TRBV16 to TRBJ2-1; 7 bases line up with TRBD2. The junction had 8 bases not matched to a gene; V was cut back by 0 bases and J by 6 bases. There are 16 residues in the CDR3. Germline CDR1 is KGHSY and CDR2 is FQNENV.

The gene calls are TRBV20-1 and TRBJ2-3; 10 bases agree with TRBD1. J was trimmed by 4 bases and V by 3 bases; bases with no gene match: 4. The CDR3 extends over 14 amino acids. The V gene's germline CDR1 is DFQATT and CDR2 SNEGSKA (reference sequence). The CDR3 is CSASETGGADTQYF. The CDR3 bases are TGCAGTGCTAGTGAGACAGGGGGCGCAGATACGCAGTATTTT.

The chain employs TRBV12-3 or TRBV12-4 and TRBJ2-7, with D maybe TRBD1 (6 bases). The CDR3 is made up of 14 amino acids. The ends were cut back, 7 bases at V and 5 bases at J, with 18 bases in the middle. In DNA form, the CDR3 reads TGTGCCAGCACCGAATCCAGGGGTCTAGACGAGCAGTACTTC. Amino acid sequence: CASTESRGLDEQYF.

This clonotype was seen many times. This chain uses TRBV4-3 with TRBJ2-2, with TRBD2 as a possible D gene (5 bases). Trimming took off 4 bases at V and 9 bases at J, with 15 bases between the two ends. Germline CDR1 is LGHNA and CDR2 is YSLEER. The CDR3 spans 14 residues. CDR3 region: CASSRGTSNRELFF. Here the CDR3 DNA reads TGCGCCAGCAGCCGCGGTACTAGTAACAGGGAGCTGTTTTTT.